These 28 T cell receptor beta chains originate from one sample sequenced in a study of T cells after yellow fever vaccination. TCRdb called the 5' RACE reads again in MiXCR, with one record for every CDR3 protein. Among hundreds of thousands of distinct CDR3 sequences listed, approximately 21% were seen once. The sample consisted of PBMCs, taken 15 days after the yellow fever booster vaccination. The receptors were gathered from a man aged 30 to 45 who received the YFV17D yellow fever vaccine.

The chain couples TRBV7-2 to TRBJ2-5, with D unresolved. Deletions cut 5 bases from V and 7 bases from J, with 14 bases between. CDR1 is SGHTA, CDR2 FQGNSA, per germline. The CDR3 runs to 13 residues. The DNA for the CDR3 is TGTGCCAGCAGCCCTTCCTTAGCCGGGACCCAGTACTTC. It codes for CASSPSLAGTQYF.

The genes are TRBV7-8 and TRBJ2-3; TRBD1 is a possible D gene (6 bases). In germline, CDR1 is SGHVS, CDR2 FQNEAQ. This CDR3 spans 17 amino acids. V was clipped by 4 bases and J by 4 bases, with 21 bases between them. The CDR3 loop reads CASSWKAAGARADTQYF. DNA for the CDR3: TGTGCCAGCAGCTGGAAGGCGGCAGGGGCTCGGGCAGATACGCAGTATTTT.

The gene calls are TRBV20-1 and TRBJ2-1; 7 positions agree with TRBD2. J was trimmed by 4 bases and V by 5 bases; bases with no gene match: 14. The CDR3 is made up of 16 amino acids. Germline V gene lookup returns CDR1 DFQATT and CDR2 SNEGSKA (reference sequence). CDR3 sequence reads: CSARIRLARGYNEQFF. In nucleotides, the CDR3 is TGCAGTGCTCGAATTAGACTAGCCCGAGGGTACAATGAGCAGTTCTTC.

The chain combines TRBV4-3 with TRBJ1-1; D possibly corresponds to TRBD1 (6 bases). CDR1 and CDR2 (germline): LGHNA, YSLEER. Trimming shortened V by 1 base and J by 3 bases, and 15 bases separated the two germline ends. This CDR3 comprises 16 residues. CDR3 nucleotides: TGCGCCAGCAGCCAAGTATTGATAGGGGGGGACACTGAAGCTTTCTTT. Translated: CASSQVLIGGDTEAFF.

This clonotype appeared a few times. The chain carries TRBV9 and TRBJ2-7; no definite D call. Germline V gene lookup returns CDR1 SGDLS and CDR2 YYNGEE. CDR3 length: 15 residues. V was shortened by 2 bases and J by 5 bases, with 17 bases between the two germline ends. The CDR3 DNA reads TGTGCCAGCAGCGTCTCCCCAGTCGGGCGCCACGAGCAGTACTTC. It is translated as CASSVSPVGRHEQYF.

The chain uses TRBV5-1 and TRBJ2-3; D may be TRBD2 (5 bases). Between the trimmed V and J ends, which lost 7 bases and 4 bases, there was a span of 10 bases. The CDR3 is 12 residues long. The germline V gene has CDR1 SGHRS and CDR2 YFSETQ. In nucleotides, the CDR3 is TGCGCCAGCGGGCAGAGGGCAGATACGCAGTATTTT. It codes for CASGQRADTQYF.

The gene calls are TRBV12-3 or TRBV12-4 and TRBJ1-1, with D unclear. CDR3 length: 13 amino acids. Deletions cut 6 bases from V and 1 base from J, with 9 bases between. CDR3: CASSRTRNTEAFF. CDR3 bases: TGTGCCAGCAGCCGAACACGGAACACTGAAGCTTTCTTT.

This clonotype was seen only a few times. The chain uses TRBV13 and TRBJ2-7; TRBD2 matches 9 bases. The CDR3 spans 17 residues. J was trimmed by 4 bases and V by 1 base; bases with no gene match: 11. In germline, CDR1 is PRHDT, CDR2 FYEKMQ (reference sequence). The CDR3 loop is CASSLVGVASGNYEQYF. The CDR3 DNA sequence: TGTGCCAGCAGCTTAGTGGGGGTGGCTAGCGGGAATTACGAGCAGTACTTC.

This clonotype was found once. The chain recombines TRBV5-1 with TRBJ2-5, with D maybe TRBD1 (6 bases). The V and J ends lost 3 bases and 5 bases respectively, with 17 bases between them. Germline CDR1 is SGHRS and CDR2 is YFSETQ. The CDR3 loop spans 15 amino acids. The CDR3 DNA reads as TGCGCCAGCAGCTGGCCGGGACACGGGTCGGAGACCCAGTACTTC. Protein product: CASSWPGHGSETQYF.

The chain has TRBV25-1 and TRBJ1-1; D remains ambiguous. The CDR3 length is 16 residues. Germline V lookup: CDR1 MGHDK, CDR2 SYGVNS. V lost 0 bases, J lost 3 bases, and 14 bases lay in between. CDR3 loop: CASSEYDGSMDTEAFF. In DNA form, the CDR3 reads TGTGCCAGCAGTGAATATGACGGTTCAATGGACACTGAAGCTTTCTTT.

This clonotype was counted between two and nine times. The J gene is TRBJ2-2, the V gene TRBV7-9; D unclear. V shed 4 bases and J shed 4 bases, with 19 bases lying between them. The germline gives CDR1 SEHNR, CDR2 FQNEAQ (reference sequence). CDR3 length: 17 residues. CDR3 in DNA: TGTGCCAGCAGCTCCGCCCGCAAGGCCCCGGGCACCGGGGAGCTGTTTTTT. Its translation is CASSSARKAPGTGELFF. Full variable domain (outside the CDR3, taken from reference TRBV7-9 and TRBJ2-2): DTGVSQNPRHKITKRGQNVTFRCDPISEHNRLYWYRQTLGQGPEFLTYFQNEAQLEKSRLLSDRFSAERPKGSFSTLEIQRTEQGDSAMYLCASSSARKAPGTGELFFGEGSRLTVL.

The chain links TRBV27 to TRBJ2-7, with 11 bases that match TRBD2. This CDR3 has 15 residues. J lost 0 bases, V lost 6 bases, and 4 bases had no gene match. CDR1 and CDR2 (germline): MNHEY, SMNVEV (reference sequence). The CDR3 spells CASSGLAGSSYEQYF. Written as DNA, the CDR3 is TGTGCCAGCAGCGGACTAGCGGGTAGCTCCTACGAGCAGTACTTC.

This sequence joins TRBV27 and TRBJ1-2; TRBD1 might be the D (5 bases). The CDR3 covers 15 residues. Germline CDR1 is MNHEY and CDR2 is SMNVEV (reference sequence). Between the trimmed V and J ends, which lost 3 bases and 2 bases, there was a span of 13 bases. The CDR3 region is CASSFFAGLNYGYTF. The CDR3 nucleotides are TGTGCCAGCAGTTTTTTTGCAGGGTTGAACTATGGCTACACCTTC.

V usage is TRBV4-3 and J usage is TRBJ2-1; D gene uncertain. Deletions cut 0 bases from V and 3 bases from J, with 3 bases between. Germline CDR1 LGHNA, CDR2 YSLEER. CDR3 length equals 13 residues. The CDR3 sequence: CASSQERYNEQFF. CDR3 bases: TGCGCCAGCAGCCAAGAGCGCTACAATGAGCAGTTCTTC.

This clonotype was observed a few times. The rearrangement links TRBV7-2 to TRBJ2-7; D gene unclear. Deletions cut 5 bases from V and 5 bases from J, with 19 bases between. Germline loops: CDR1 SGHTA, CDR2 FQGNSA. CDR3 length: 15 residues. CDR3 coding DNA: TGTGCCAGCAGCCCCTCGGGCGTTTCAGCCGACGAGCAGTACTTC. The encoded protein is CASSPSGVSADEQYF.

The rearrangement uses TRBV3-1 and TRBJ2-2; D is uncertain. The ends were cut back, 5 bases at V and 1 base at J, with 5 bases in the middle. This CDR3 region has 13 residues. Germline V gene lookup returns CDR1 LGHDT and CDR2 YNNKEL (reference sequence). The CDR3 nucleotides are TGTGCCAGCAGCATACAGAACACCGGGGAGCTGTTTTTT. Protein: CASSIQNTGELFF.

The J gene is TRBJ2-5, the V gene TRBV29-1, with 8 bases identical to TRBD2. Germline assignment: CDR1 SQVTM and CDR2 ANQGSEA. After removal of 2 bases from V and 3 bases from J, the junction contained 2 bases not matched to a gene. This CDR3 spans 13 amino acids. CDR3 protein: CSVEFSGKETQYF. As DNA, the CDR3 is TGCAGCGTTGAATTTAGCGGGAAAGAGACCCAGTACTTC.

The chain links TRBV14 to TRBJ1-1, with D possibly matching TRBD1 (5 bases). The CDR3 is made up of 17 amino acids. Germline V gene lookup returns CDR1 SGHDN and CDR2 FVKESK. Trimming took off 2 bases at V and 3 bases at J, with 19 bases between the two ends. CDR3 amino acids: CASSQTLGKGPDTEAFF. The CDR3 DNA sequence: TGTGCCAGCAGCCAAACGCTTGGAAAGGGGCCGGACACTGAAGCTTTCTTT.

The chain is built from TRBV4-3 and TRBJ2-2; no definite D call. There are 16 residues in the CDR3. V was clipped by 0 bases and J by 0 bases, with 8 bases between them. Germline CDR1 reads LGHNA; CDR2 reads YSLEER. The CDR3 loop is CASSQDHRANTGELFF. The CDR3, as DNA: TGCGCCAGCAGCCAAGATCATCGGGCGAACACCGGGGAGCTGTTTTTT.

The rearrangement uses TRBV5-6 and TRBJ2-7; no firm D call. CDR3 length: 20 residues. V lost 3 bases to trimming and J lost 0 bases, with 28 bases between them. The germline V gene encodes CDR1 SGHDT and CDR2 YYEEEE. For the CDR3, the DNA is TGTGCCAGCAGCTACTATCCCGCGGCTGCCGTAGCAATAGACTCCTACGAGCAGTACTTC. Translating gives CASSYYPAAAVAIDSYEQYF.

This clonotype was counted only a few times. The chain couples TRBV12-3 or TRBV12-4 to TRBJ2-3; D is perhaps TRBD2 (6 bases). Trimming stripped 10 bases from V and 5 bases from J, with 19 bases between. The CDR3 consists of 14 residues. The CDR3: CATGTFFGGDTQYF. CDR3 bases: TGTGCCACTGGGACTTTTTTTGGGGGAGATACGCAGTATTTT.

The sample holds a few counts of this clonotype. V is TRBV4-3 and J is TRBJ2-7; 7 positions match TRBD1. The CDR3 is 16 residues long. Trimming at V came to 6 bases and at J to 0 bases, leaving 11 bases not matched to a gene. CDR1 is LGHNA, CDR2 YSLEER, per germline. CDR3 in amino acids: CASSEHRDSGSYEQYF. CDR3 nucleotide sequence: TGCGCCAGCAGTGAACACCGGGACAGCGGCTCCTACGAGCAGTACTTC.

The chain couples TRBV9 to TRBJ2-1, with D perhaps matching TRBD1 or TRBD2 (6 bases each). The V gene's germline CDR1 is SGDLS and CDR2 YYNGEE. The CDR3 sequence is 17 residues long. Trimming shortened V by 0 bases and J by 5 bases, and 18 bases separated the two germline ends. CDR3 bases: TGTGCCAGCAGCGTAGTGGGGTGGTCTAGGGGGGACAATGAGCAGTTCTTC. Its translation is CASSVVGWSRGDNEQFF.

Only a few counts were recorded for this clonotype. The V call is TRBV2, the J call TRBJ2-1; no clear D. V was cut by 3 bases and J by 8 bases, with 5 bases left in between. The CDR3 consists of 11 residues. Germline CDR1 and CDR2: SNHLY and FYNNEI. The CDR3 DNA follows: TGTGCCAGCAGTGACTTATATGAGCAGTTCTTC. Its protein is CASSDLYEQFF.

The chain combines TRBV23-1 with TRBJ2-7; 10 bases map to TRBD1. TRBV23-1 is an open reading frame whose function is uncertain. The ends lost 6 bases at V and 4 bases at J; junction bases unmatched: 9. The CDR3 runs to 15 residues. The CDR3 loop reads CASSSGTGVLYEQYF. In DNA, the CDR3 is TGCGCCAGCAGCTCCGGGACAGGGGTTTTGTACGAGCAGTACTTC.

Comment on this clonotype: An end of the junction does not agree with germline; a read error may underlie this. V gene TRBV5-1 combines with J gene TRBJ2-5, with 8 positions matching TRBD1. The CDR3 has 14 residues. Germline V gene sequence: CDR1 SGHRS, CDR2 YFSETQ. CDR3 protein: CATSPGGFEETQYF. DNA of the CDR3: TGCGCCACCAGCCCAGGGGGCTTCGAAGAGACCCAGTACTTC. Together with reference TRBV5-1 and TRBJ2-5, the CDR3 gives the full variable domain: KAGVTQTPRYLIKTRGQQVTLSCSPISGHRSVSWYQQTPGQGLQFLFEYFSETQRNKGNFPGRFSGRQFSNSRSEMNVSTLELGDSALYLCATSPGGFEETQYFGPGTRLLVL.

The chain carries TRBV20-1 and TRBJ2-7, with D perhaps given as TRBD1 or TRBD2 (5 bases each). Trimming left V 0 bases short and J 0 bases short, with 9 bases between. CDR1 and CDR2 from the germline V gene are DFQATT and SNEGSKA (reference sequence). CDR3 size: 14 residues. The CDR3 coding sequence is TGCAGTGCTAGAGATCCCGGGGCCTCCTACGAGCAGTACTTC. This encodes CSARDPGASYEQYF.

The table lists this clonotype with a few counts. The rearrangement joins TRBV20-1 to TRBJ2-7; 12 nucleotides agree with TRBD2. The CDR3 covers 13 residues. Germline V gives CDR1 DFQATT, CDR2 SNEGSKA (reference sequence). With V trimmed by 6 bases and J by 6 bases, 6 bases remained unmatched. The CDR3 sequence is CSARTSGVREQYF. In nucleotides, the CDR3 is TGCAGTGCACGGACTAGCGGGGTGCGCGAGCAGTACTTC.